The clone carrying this TCR beta chain came up many times. The antigen is unknown. At one end the junction does not follow the germline gene, possibly because of a read error. The sample originates from a study of breast tumors, draining lymph nodes, adjacent tissues. Whole-study findings and limits: Luminal-like breast cancer showed significantly greater tumor-nontumor repertoire similarity than basal-like breast cancer did. Tumor repertoires ranked between lymph nodes and nontumor tissue in diversity, with V and J gene preferences. Tumor T cell lymph node origin was a supported hypothesis, not proven. Most tumor T cells seemingly derive from lymph node, then expand in tumor.

Breast cancer patients provided tissue from their axillary draining lymph nodes. A single record per CDR3 protein comes from TCRdb applying MiXCR to the multiplex PCR reads. The profile shows about 89,000 distinct CDR3 sequences, around 29% of them singletons. The length of the CDR3 is 16 residues. Germline CDR1 is MGHDK and CDR2 is SYGVNS. Material: axillary lymph node tissue. The chain recombines TRBV25-1 with TRBJ2-4; 12 nucleotides align to TRBD2. The TCR comes from a female donor with breast cancer. Some clones in this sample may be carry-over from other donors' samples. CDR3 residues: CASKENPGLAGSLWDF. The CDR3 bases are TGTGCCAGCAAGGAAAATCCGGGACTAGCGGGCTCCCTCTGGGACTTC.